This T cell receptor beta chain derives from a study of long-term antiretroviral therapy in people with HIV. The study's findings and limits: Post-ART samples showed increased diversity that remained below transplant donor control levels. Data on ART adherence, viral resistance or therapy changes were unavailable.

The immunoSEQ assay was v3.0, run at survey level. Measured with immunoSEQ multiplex PCR; TCRdb has only the in-frame clones, and not every one. The sample gives 20,000 to 30,000 clones, roughly 85% of which show up once; 9% to 10% is in the top ten. Unmatched junction bases numbered 5, after V lost 6 bases and J lost 7 bases. The germline V gene has CDR1 MNHEY and CDR2 SMNVEV (reference sequence). The CDR3 is made up of 14 amino acids. This clone was found a few times. Its antigen remains unknown. Material: unsorted PBMCs, obtained 1.2 years after starting antiretroviral therapy. The origin of this receptor is a woman between 35 and 50 years old with HIV. The chain employs TRBV27 and TRBJ1-6; 8 bases map to TRBD1. DNA for the CDR3: TGTGCCAGCAGGCCGGGGACAGGAAATTCACCCCTCCACTTT. Protein: CASRPGTGNSPLHF.